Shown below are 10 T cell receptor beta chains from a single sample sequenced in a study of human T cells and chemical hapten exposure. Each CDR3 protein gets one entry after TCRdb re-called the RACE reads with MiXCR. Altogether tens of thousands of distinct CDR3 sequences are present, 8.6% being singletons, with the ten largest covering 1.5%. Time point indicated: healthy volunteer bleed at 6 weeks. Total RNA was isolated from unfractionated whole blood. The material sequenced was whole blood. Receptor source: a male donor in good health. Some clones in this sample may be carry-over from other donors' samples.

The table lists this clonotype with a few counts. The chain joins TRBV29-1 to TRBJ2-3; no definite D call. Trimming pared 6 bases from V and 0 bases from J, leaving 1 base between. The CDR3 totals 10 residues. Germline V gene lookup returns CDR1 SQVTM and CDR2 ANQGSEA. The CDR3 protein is CSVSTDTQYF. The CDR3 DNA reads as TGCAGCGTAAGCACAGATACGCAGTATTTT.

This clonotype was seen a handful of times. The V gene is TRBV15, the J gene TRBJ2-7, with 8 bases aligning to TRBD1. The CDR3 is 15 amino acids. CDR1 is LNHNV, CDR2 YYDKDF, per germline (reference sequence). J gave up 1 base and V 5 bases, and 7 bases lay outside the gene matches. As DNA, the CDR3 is TGTGCCACCAGCGGCGGGACAGGCTTATCCTACGAGCAGTACTTC. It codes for CATSGGTGLSYEQYF.

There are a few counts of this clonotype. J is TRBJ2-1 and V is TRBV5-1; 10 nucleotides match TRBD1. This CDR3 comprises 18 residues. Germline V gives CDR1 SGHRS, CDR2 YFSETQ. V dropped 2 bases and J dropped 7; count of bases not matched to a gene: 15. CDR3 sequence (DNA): TGCGCCAGCAGCTTACTGGGGAGGGACAGGGGAGTGTGGAATGAGCAGTTCTTC. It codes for CASSLLGRDRGVWNEQFF.

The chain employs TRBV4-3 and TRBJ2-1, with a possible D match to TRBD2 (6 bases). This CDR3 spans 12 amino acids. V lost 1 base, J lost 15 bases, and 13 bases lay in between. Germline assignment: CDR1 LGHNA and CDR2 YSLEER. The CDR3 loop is CASSQAGVSLFF. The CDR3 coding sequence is TGCGCCAGCAGCCAAGCGGGAGTGAGCTTGTTCTTC.

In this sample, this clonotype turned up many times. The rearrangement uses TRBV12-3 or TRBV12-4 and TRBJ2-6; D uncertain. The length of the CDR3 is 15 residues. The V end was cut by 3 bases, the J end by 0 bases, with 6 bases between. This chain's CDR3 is CASSFLISGANVLTF. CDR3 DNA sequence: TGTGCCAGCAGTTTTTTGATCTCTGGGGCCAACGTCCTGACTTTC.

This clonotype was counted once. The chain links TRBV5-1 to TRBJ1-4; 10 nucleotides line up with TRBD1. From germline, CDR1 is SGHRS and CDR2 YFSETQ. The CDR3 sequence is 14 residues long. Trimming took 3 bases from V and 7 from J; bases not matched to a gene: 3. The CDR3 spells CASSWDRGGEKLFF. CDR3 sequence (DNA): TGCGCCAGCAGCTGGGACAGGGGCGGTGAAAAACTGTTTTTT.

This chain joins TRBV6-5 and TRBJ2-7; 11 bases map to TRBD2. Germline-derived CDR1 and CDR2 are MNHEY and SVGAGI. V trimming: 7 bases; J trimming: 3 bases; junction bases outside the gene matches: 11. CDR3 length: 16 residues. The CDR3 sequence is CASTSPLAGGRYEQYF. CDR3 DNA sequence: TGTGCCAGCACCTCACCCCTAGCGGGGGGACGCTACGAGCAGTACTTC.

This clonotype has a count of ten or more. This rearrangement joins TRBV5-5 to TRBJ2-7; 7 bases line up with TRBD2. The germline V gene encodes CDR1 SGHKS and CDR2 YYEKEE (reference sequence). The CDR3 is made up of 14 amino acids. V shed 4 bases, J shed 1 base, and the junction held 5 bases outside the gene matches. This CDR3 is CASSQRDGSYEQYF. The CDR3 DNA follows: TGTGCCAGCAGCCAGCGGGACGGGTCCTACGAGCAGTACTTC.

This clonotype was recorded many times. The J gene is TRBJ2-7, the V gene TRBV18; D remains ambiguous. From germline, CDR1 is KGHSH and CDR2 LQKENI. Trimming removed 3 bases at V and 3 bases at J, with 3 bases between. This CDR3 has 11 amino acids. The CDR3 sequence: CASSPDYEQYF. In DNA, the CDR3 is TGTGCCAGCTCACCCGACTACGAGCAGTACTTC.

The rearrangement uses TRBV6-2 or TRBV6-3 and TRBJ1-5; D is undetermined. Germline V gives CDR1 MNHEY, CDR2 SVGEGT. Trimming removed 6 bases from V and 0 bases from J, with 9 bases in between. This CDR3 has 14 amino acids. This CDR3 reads CASRFHSSNQPQHF. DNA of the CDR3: TGTGCCAGCAGATTCCACAGTAGCAATCAGCCCCAGCATTTT.